This T cell receptor beta chain appears in the sequencing data of a study of regulatory T cells in long-lasting Graves disease. This clonotype was seen ten or more times. In building TCR beta libraries, iRepertoire HTBI primers were used together with Arm-PCR of CDR3 regions. In TCRdb, the multiplex PCR reads were re-called with MiXCR into one record per CDR3 protein. This sample carries 350,000 to 500,000 distinct CDR3 sequences, roughly 21% of them seen once, and the ten largest clones take roughly an eighth. The CDR3 is 15 residues long. V shed 6 bases and J 5 bases; nucleotides not matched to a gene: 11. Germline V lookup: CDR1 MDHEN, CDR2 SYDVKM. The time point was: persistent/refractory GD, antithyroid drugs over 5 years with positive TRAb. The TCR library used RNA extracted from PBMCs.

The rearrangement joins TRBV28 to TRBJ2-5; 8 nucleotides align to TRBD2. This TCR was recovered from a female donor with Graves disease. The specimen comprised peripheral blood mononuclear cells (PBMCs), sampled when the disease was refractory, from a patient treated with antithyroid drugs. The CDR3 reads CASSQAGGRLETQYF. CDR3 DNA sequence: TGTGCCAGCAGCCAGGCGGGAGGACGGCTCGAGACCCAGTACTTC.